This T cell receptor beta chain was obtained from a study of blood T cell repertoires in COVID-19. The method was immunoSEQ multiplex PCR; TCRdb's version includes in-frame clones alone and lacks a portion of them. The sample has roughly 230,000 clones, 80% to 90% seen once; the top ten hold under 7%. Trimming cost V 6 bases and J 13 bases; bases outside gene matches: 12. The germline CDR1 and CDR2 sequences are MNHEY and SMNVEV (reference sequence). The CDR3 loop spans 13 amino acids. The sequenced sample consisted of PBMCs or T cells enriched from blood (not recorded which). The TCR originated in a woman in her forties or fifties who had been exposed to COVID-19. The chain couples TRBV27 to TRBJ1-2; 9 bases fit TRBD1. The CDR3 spells CASSPIFHRGLTF. DNA of the CDR3: TGTGCCAGCAGCCCTATCTTCCACAGGGGGCTCACCTTC.